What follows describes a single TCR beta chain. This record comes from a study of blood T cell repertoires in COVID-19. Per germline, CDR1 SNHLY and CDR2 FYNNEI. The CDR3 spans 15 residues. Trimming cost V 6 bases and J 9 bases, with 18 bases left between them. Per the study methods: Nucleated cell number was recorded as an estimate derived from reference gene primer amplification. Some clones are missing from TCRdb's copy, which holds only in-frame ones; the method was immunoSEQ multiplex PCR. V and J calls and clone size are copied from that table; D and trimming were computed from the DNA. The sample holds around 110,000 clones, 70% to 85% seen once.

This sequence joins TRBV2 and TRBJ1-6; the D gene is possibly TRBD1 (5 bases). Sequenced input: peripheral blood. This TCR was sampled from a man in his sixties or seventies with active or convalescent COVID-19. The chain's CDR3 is CASRGPGRGGSPLHF. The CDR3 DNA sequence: TGTGCCAGCAGGGGACCGGGGAGGGGTGGTTCACCCCTCCACTTT. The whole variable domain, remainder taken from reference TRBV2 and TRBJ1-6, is EPEVTQTPSHQVTQMGQEVILRCVPISNHLYFYWYRQILGQKVEFLVSFYNNEISEKSEIFDDQFSVERPDGSNFTLKIRSTKLEDSAMYFCASRGPGRGGSPLHFGNGTRLTVT.